This T cell receptor beta chain was recovered during a study of blood T cells in healthy people across ages. Total RNA, at least 6 micrograms per sample, came from PBMCs. Combining a sample-barcoded 5' primer with a J-beta primer mix, a second PCR ran for roughly 6 to 12 cycles. TCRdb re-analysed the 5' RACE reads in MiXCR, keeping a single row per CDR3 protein. This table has approximately 690,000 distinct CDR3 sequences, 40% to 45% appearing once. CDR1 is DFQATT, CDR2 SNEGSKA, per germline (reference sequence). The CDR3 is made up of 18 amino acids. V shed 0 bases and J 4 bases; nucleotides not matched to a gene: 18.

The sequence derives from an elderly man in good health. The chain couples TRBV20-1 to TRBJ2-7; 7 bases map to TRBD2. Specimen: blood. The CDR3 spells CSARDPPGRAGYGYEQYF. The CDR3 DNA reads as TGCAGTGCTAGAGATCCGCCTGGTAGAGCGGGATATGGGTACGAGCAGTACTTC.